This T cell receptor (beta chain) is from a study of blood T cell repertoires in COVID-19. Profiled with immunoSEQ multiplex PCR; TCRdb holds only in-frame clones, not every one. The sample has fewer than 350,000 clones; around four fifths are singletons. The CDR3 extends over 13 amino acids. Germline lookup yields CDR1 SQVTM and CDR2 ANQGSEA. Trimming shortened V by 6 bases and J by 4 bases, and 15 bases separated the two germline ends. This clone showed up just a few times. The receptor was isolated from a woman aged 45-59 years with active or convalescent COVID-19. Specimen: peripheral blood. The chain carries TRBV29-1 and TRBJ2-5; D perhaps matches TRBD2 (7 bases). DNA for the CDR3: TGCAGCGTCTCTGGGGGGGCTGGAGAGACCCAGTACTTC. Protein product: CSVSGGAGETQYF.